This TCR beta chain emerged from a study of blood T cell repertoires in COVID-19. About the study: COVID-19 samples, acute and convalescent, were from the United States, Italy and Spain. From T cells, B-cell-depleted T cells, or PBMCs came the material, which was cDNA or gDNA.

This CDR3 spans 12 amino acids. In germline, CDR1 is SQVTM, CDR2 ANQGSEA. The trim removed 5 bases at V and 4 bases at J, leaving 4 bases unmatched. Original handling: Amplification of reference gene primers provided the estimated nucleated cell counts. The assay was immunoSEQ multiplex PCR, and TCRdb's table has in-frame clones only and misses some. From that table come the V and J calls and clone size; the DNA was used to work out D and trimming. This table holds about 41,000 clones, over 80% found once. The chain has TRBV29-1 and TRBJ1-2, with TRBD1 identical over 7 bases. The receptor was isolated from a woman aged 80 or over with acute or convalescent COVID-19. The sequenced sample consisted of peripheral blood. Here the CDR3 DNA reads TGCAGCGTTTCGGACAGGACCTATGGCTACACCTTC. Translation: CSVSDRTYGYTF.